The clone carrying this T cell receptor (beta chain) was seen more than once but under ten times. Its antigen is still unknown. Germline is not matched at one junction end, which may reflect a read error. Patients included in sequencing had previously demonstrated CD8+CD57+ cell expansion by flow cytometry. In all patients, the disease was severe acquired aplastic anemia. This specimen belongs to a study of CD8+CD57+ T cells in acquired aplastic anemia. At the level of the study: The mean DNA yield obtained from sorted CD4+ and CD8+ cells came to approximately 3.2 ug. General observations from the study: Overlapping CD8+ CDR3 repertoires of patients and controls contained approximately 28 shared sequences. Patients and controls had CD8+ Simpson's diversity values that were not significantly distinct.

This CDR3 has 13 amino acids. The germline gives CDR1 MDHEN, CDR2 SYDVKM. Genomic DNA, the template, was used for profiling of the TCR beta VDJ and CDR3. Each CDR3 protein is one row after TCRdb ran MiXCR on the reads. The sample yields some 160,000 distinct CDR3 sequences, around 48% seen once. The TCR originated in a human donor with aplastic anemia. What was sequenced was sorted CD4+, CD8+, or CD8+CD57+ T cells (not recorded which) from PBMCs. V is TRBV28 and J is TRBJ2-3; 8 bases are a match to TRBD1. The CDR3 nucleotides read TGTGCCAGCAGTTTATTGGGCAGGGGGCGTTTGGATTTT. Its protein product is CASSLLGRGRLDF.